This entry features one T cell receptor beta chain sequence. The antigen remains unidentified. Assay used: immunoSEQ multiplex PCR; TCRdb lists only in-frame clones, some missing. The data hold around 300,000 clones, with 85% to 90% observed a single time. Treatment here: about 20 received Ad26.COV2.S at low or high dose, single or two shots; 5 received placebo; per-sample allocation not given. Vaccine and placebo recipients were sampled on day 63 after the first injection. The individual, an adult aged 18-55 years, was a donor in Boston. It was Wuhan-strain SARS-CoV-2 spike that the Ad26 vaccine vector expressed. Germline V lookup: CDR1 MGHRA, CDR2 YSYEKL. The CDR3 is made up of 17 amino acids. V shed 1 base, J shed 7 bases, and the junction held 11 bases outside the gene matches. The data were obtained in a study of Ad26.COV2.S vaccination and SARS-CoV-2 variants. General study results and limits: Placebo recipients had lower spike-specific TCR breadth than vaccine recipients.

The V call is TRBV4-1, the J call TRBJ2-7; 12 bases match TRBD2. The specimen was peripheral blood, collected in a trial of Ad26.COV2.S vaccine versus placebo. This receptor was obtained from a person between 18 and 65 years old who received the Ad26.COV2.S COVID-19 vaccine or a placebo. In DNA form, the CDR3 reads TGCGCCAGCAGCCAAGCCCCGATGAAACTAGCGGGGGGTGAGCAGTACTTC. Protein product: CASSQAPMKLAGGEQYF.